Reported below is one TCR beta chain. V shed 3 bases and J 3 bases; nucleotides not matched to a gene: 8. Per the germline V gene, CDR1 is LNHDA and CDR2 is SQIVND (reference sequence). This CDR3 spans 15 amino acids. This entry comes from a study of PD-L1 blockade in urothelial cancer. Here immunoSEQ multiplex PCR was the method, and the copy in TCRdb shows in-frame clones only, minus some. The sample lists under 55,000 clones, about 86% occurring once. The sample's time point: pretreatment peripheral blood. The clonotype comes from a man in his 70s with urothelial cancer. The chain links TRBV19 to TRBJ2-7, with 7 bases lining up with TRBD1. The input for sequencing was PBMCs, taken around atezolizumab (anti-PD-L1) treatment. In nucleotides, the CDR3 is TGTGCCAGTAGTATCTCTAAACAGGGGCTCTACGAGCAGTACTTC. This sequence encodes CASSISKQGLYEQYF.